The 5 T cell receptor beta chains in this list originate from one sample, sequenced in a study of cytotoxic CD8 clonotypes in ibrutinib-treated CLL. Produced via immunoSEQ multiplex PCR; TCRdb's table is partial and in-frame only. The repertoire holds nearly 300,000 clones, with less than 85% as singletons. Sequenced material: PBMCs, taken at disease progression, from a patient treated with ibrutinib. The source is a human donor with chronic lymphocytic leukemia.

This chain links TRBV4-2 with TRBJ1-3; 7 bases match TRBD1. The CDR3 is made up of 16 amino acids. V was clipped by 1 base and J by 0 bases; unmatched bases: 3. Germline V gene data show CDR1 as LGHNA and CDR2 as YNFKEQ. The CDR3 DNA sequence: TGTGCCAGCAGCCAAGTGGGACAGAGCTCTGGAAACACCATATATTTT. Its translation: CASSQVGQSSGNTIYF.

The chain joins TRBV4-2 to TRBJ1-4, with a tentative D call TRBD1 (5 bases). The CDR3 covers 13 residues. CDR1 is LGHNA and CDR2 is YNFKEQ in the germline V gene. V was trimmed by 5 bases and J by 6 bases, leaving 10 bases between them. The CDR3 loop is CASSLGLDEKLFF. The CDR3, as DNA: TGTGCCAGCAGCTTGGGACTCGATGAAAAACTGTTTTTT.

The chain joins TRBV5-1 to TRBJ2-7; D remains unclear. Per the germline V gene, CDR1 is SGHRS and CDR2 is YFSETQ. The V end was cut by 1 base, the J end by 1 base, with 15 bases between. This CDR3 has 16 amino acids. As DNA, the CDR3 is TGCGCCAGCAGCTTGTCAGCGCAACATAGGTCCTACGAGCAGTACTTC. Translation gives CASSLSAQHRSYEQYF.

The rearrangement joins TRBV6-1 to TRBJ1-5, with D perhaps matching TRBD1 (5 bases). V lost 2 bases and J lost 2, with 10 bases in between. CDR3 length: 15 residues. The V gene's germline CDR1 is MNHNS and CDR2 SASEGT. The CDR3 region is CASSEQLGGNQPQHF. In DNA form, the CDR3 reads TGTGCCAGCAGTGAACAGTTAGGGGGCAATCAGCCCCAGCATTTT.

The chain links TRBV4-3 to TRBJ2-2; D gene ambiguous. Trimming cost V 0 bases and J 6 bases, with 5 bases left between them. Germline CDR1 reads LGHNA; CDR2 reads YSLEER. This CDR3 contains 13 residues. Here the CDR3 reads CASSQDWPGELFF. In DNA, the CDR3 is TGCGCCAGCAGCCAAGATTGGCCCGGGGAGCTGTTTTTT.